Shown below are 31 T cell receptor beta chains from a single sample sequenced in a study of identical twins. MiXCR, run by TCRdb on the 5' RACE reads, gives a single entry per CDR3 protein. The repertoire holds 500,000 or so distinct CDR3 sequences, with more than 13% as singletons. These data were also reused for a study on yellow fever vaccine responses in identical twins.

The sample comprised CD4+ T cells sorted from blood. The receptors here all came from a woman aged 18-30 years in good health.

The sample holds a few counts of this clonotype. This chain links TRBV6-1 with TRBJ2-3; D is ambiguous. Trimming took off 9 bases at V and 1 base at J, with 14 bases between the two ends. This CDR3 region has 14 residues. CDR1 MNHNS and CDR2 SASEGT come from the germline V gene. The CDR3: CASTRTLGTDTQYF. The CDR3 DNA sequence: TGTGCCAGTACCCGGACCCTGGGCACAGATACGCAGTATTTT.

This clonotype has at least ten counts. The chain recombines TRBV6-5 with TRBJ2-3; D unclear. Trimming left V 4 bases short and J 1 base short, with 15 bases between. The length of the CDR3 is 16 residues. Germline CDR1 reads MNHEY; CDR2 reads SVGAGI. CDR3 in DNA: TGTGCCAGCAGTTCTACCCGGGCCAAGCGCACAGATACGCAGTATTTT. It encodes CASSSTRAKRTDTQYF.

This sequence joins TRBV9 and TRBJ2-5; D is possibly TRBD2 (6 bases). Germline V gene data show CDR1 as SGDLS and CDR2 as YYNGEE. The CDR3 is 14 amino acids. Trimming took off 1 base at V and 2 bases at J, with 9 bases between the two ends. CDR3 DNA: TGTGCCAGCAGCGTACGGGGACTTCAAGAGACCCAGTACTTC. Protein product: CASSVRGLQETQYF.

This clonotype was recorded at least ten times. This chain connects TRBV7-2 to TRBJ2-6; D is undetermined. The CDR3 runs to 16 residues. Germline V gene sequence: CDR1 SGHTA, CDR2 FQGNSA. With 5 bases removed from V and 2 bases from J, the gap between germline ends came to 13 bases. DNA for the CDR3: TGTGCCAGCAGCCTAGATAGTATGGCTGGGGCCAACGTCCTGACTTTC. Its translation is CASSLDSMAGANVLTF. Together with reference TRBV7-2 and TRBJ2-6, the CDR3 gives the full variable domain: GAGVSQSPSNKVTEKGKDVELRCDPISGHTALYWYRQSLGQGLEFLIYFQGNSAPDKSGLPSDRFSAERTGGSVSTLTIQRTQQEDSAVYLCASSLDSMAGANVLTFGAGSRLTVL.

This clonotype was detected a few times. The rearrangement links TRBV11-2 to TRBJ2-1, with unresolved D. Trimming removed 5 bases from V and 4 bases from J, with 15 bases in between. Germline V gene sequence: CDR1 SGHAT, CDR2 FQNNGV. The CDR3 consists of 15 residues. CDR3 nucleotide sequence: TGTGCCAGCAGCCCCATGGGCGTCGGGTACAATGAGCAGTTCTTC. It encodes CASSPMGVGYNEQFF. The whole variable domain, remainder taken from reference TRBV11-2 and TRBJ2-1, is EAGVAQSPRYKIIEKRQSVAFWCNPISGHATLYWYQQILGQGPKLLIQFQNNGVVDDSQLPKDRFSAERLKGVDSTLKIQPAKLEDSAVYLCASSPMGVGYNEQFFGPGTRLTVL.

This chain connects TRBV20-1 to TRBJ2-7, with D possibly matching TRBD1 (5 bases). The germline V and J ends were trimmed by 1 base and 1 base, with 11 bases remaining between them. Germline assignment: CDR1 DFQATT and CDR2 SNEGSKA (reference sequence). There are 14 residues in the CDR3. CDR3 loop: CSARVGQQSYEQYF. The CDR3 bases are TGCAGTGCTAGAGTCGGACAACAGTCCTACGAGCAGTACTTC.

This clonotype was recorded many times. The chain couples TRBV5-1 to TRBJ1-2; 9 bases are shared with TRBD1. V lost 4 bases and J lost 7; bases outside the gene matches: 11. The CDR3 sequence is 15 residues long. Germline lookup yields CDR1 SGHRS and CDR2 YFSETQ. The CDR3, as DNA: TGCGCCAGCAGCCTCCCGGGACAGGGTAGTAGTGGCTACACCTTC. Translated, it gives CASSLPGQGSSGYTF.

The J gene is TRBJ2-3, the V gene TRBV7-6; no definite D call. V lost 1 base, J lost 0 bases, and 11 bases lay in between. CDR3 length equals 16 residues. Germline V CDR1 and CDR2: SGHVS, FNYEAQ. In DNA, the CDR3 is TGTGCCAGCAGCTTAGGAACGGCAGCTAGCACAGATACGCAGTATTTT. Translated: CASSLGTAASTDTQYF. The full variable domain, in which reference TRBV7-6 and TRBJ2-3 provide the parts outside the CDR3, is GAGVSQSPRYKVTKRGQDVALRCDPISGHVSLYWYRQALGQGPEFLTYFNYEAQQDKSGLPNDRFSAERPEGSISTLTIQRTEQRDSAMYRCASSLGTAASTDTQYFGPGTRLTVL.

V is TRBV30 and J is TRBJ1-1, with D perhaps matching TRBD1 (5 bases). Germline loops: CDR1 GTSNPN, CDR2 SVGIG (reference sequence). Between the trimmed V and J ends, which lost 5 bases and 0 bases, there was a span of 16 bases. The CDR3 loop spans 15 amino acids. CDR3 in amino acids: CAWVLRGFMNTEAFF. The CDR3 DNA is TGTGCCTGGGTCCTAAGGGGCTTCATGAACACTGAAGCTTTCTTT.

This clonotype was counted only a few times. Here the CDR3 reads CATSRGAYNEQFF. CDR3 coding DNA: TGTGCCACCAGCAGAGGGGCCTACAATGAGCAGTTCTTC. The rearrangement links TRBV15 to TRBJ2-1; no reliable D call. Trimming took off 1 base at V and 2 bases at J, with 3 bases between the two ends. CDR1 is LNHNV, CDR2 YYDKDF, per germline (reference sequence). The length of the CDR3 is 13 residues.

CDR3 coding DNA: TGTGCCAGCAGGACCGGGACACTCTACAATGAGCAGTTCTTC. Amino acid sequence: CASRTGTLYNEQFF. This chain joins TRBV6-2 or TRBV6-3 and TRBJ2-1; perhaps TRBD1 as D (6 bases). Germline assignment: CDR1 MNHEY and CDR2 SVGEGT. V was shortened by 6 bases and J by 3 bases, with 12 bases between the two germline ends. The length of the CDR3 is 14 residues.

This clonotype showed up just a few times. The V call is TRBV6-5, the J call TRBJ2-1; tentatively, D is TRBD1 (5 bases). Germline V gene lookup returns CDR1 MNHEY and CDR2 SVGAGI. Trimming took 0 bases from V and 4 from J, leaving 10 bases between them. The CDR3 extends over 15 amino acids. The CDR3 region has the DNA TGTGCCAGCAGTTACTCGAGCCCAGGGTACAATGAGCAGTTCTTC. Translating it yields CASSYSSPGYNEQFF.

This chain's CDR3 is CASTYGVYEQYF. The CDR3 region has the DNA TGTGCCAGCACCTACGGGGTTTACGAGCAGTACTTC. This chain uses TRBV6-2 or TRBV6-3 with TRBJ2-7; maybe TRBD2 (5 bases). Trimming removed 7 bases from V and 4 bases from J, with 11 bases in between. Germline-derived CDR1 and CDR2 are MNHEY and SVGEGT. CDR3 length equals 12 residues.

This clonotype was detected a few times. The chain has TRBV27 and TRBJ2-7, with 7 bases fitting TRBD1. This CDR3 comprises 15 residues. After removal of 5 bases from V and 7 bases from J, the junction contained 14 bases not matched to a gene. Germline V gene data show CDR1 as MNHEY and CDR2 as SMNVEV (reference sequence). CDR3 amino acids: CASSHPGQKTWEQYF. CDR3 DNA sequence: TGTGCCAGCAGTCACCCGGGACAGAAAACGTGGGAGCAGTACTTC.

This clonotype was observed a handful of times. This chain links TRBV28 with TRBJ1-6, with D perhaps TRBD1 (5 bases). This CDR3 comprises 15 residues. Trimming shortened V by 6 bases and J by 7 bases, and 16 bases separated the two germline ends. Germline V gene sequence: CDR1 MDHEN, CDR2 SYDVKM. This CDR3 is CASSFLQGPNSPLHF. CDR3 bases: TGTGCCAGCAGCTTCCTTCAGGGACCCAATTCACCCCTCCACTTT. The whole variable domain, remainder taken from reference TRBV28 and TRBJ1-6, is DVKVTQSSRYLVKRTGEKVFLECVQDMDHENMFWYRQDPGLGLRLIYFSYDVKMKEKGDIPEGYSVSREKKERFSLILESASTNQTSMYLCASSFLQGPNSPLHFGNGTRLTVT.

This clonotype was observed a handful of times. The chain recombines TRBV7-9 with TRBJ1-6; 11 bases line up with TRBD1. V shed 5 bases, J shed 7 bases, and the junction held 4 bases outside the gene matches. From germline, CDR1 is SEHNR and CDR2 FQNEAQ (reference sequence). This CDR3 has 15 amino acids. This chain's CDR3 is CASSPRDRGNSPLHF. CDR3 nucleotides: TGTGCCAGCAGCCCTAGGGACAGGGGGAATTCACCCCTCCACTTT.

The sample holds a few counts of this clonotype. The chain joins TRBV9 to TRBJ2-2; D not resolved. The CDR3 extends over 13 amino acids. CDR1 is SGDLS, CDR2 YYNGEE, per germline. The V and J ends lost 6 bases and 3 bases respectively, with 9 bases between them. The CDR3 bases are TGTGCCAGCAACCAAAGGGACACCGGGGAGCTGTTTTTT. Its translation is CASNQRDTGELFF.

V and J are TRBV7-2 and TRBJ2-4; D is perhaps TRBD1 (5 bases). This CDR3 contains 15 residues. Germline CDR1 SGHTA, CDR2 FQGNSA. V lost 5 bases, J lost 2 bases, and 13 bases lay in between. The CDR3 is CASSIRQGTKNIQYF. The DNA for the CDR3 is TGTGCCAGCAGCATTAGGCAGGGAACCAAAAACATTCAGTACTTC.

The J gene is TRBJ2-2, the V gene TRBV24-1; perhaps TRBD1 as D (6 bases). V lost 3 bases and J lost 1, with 8 bases in between. CDR1 and CDR2 (germline): KGHDR, SFDVKD. The CDR3 length is 15 residues. The DNA of the CDR3 is TGTGCCACCAGTGATACGGACAGGAACACCGGGGAGCTGTTTTTT. Its protein is CATSDTDRNTGELFF.

This clonotype appeared a few times. The chain couples TRBV7-2 to TRBJ2-7; tentatively, D is TRBD1 (6 bases). Germline CDR1 SGHTA, CDR2 FQGNSA. CDR3 length equals 16 residues. V dropped 1 base and J dropped 7 bases, with 20 bases sitting between them. CDR3 in amino acids: CASSLGAGAFLIEQYF. Written as DNA, the CDR3 is TGTGCCAGCAGCTTAGGGGCAGGGGCCTTTTTAATTGAGCAGTACTTC.

Ten or more counts support this clonotype. V gene TRBV10-3 combines with J gene TRBJ1-5; TRBD1 is a possible D gene (5 bases). The CDR3 runs to 14 residues. Germline values: CDR1 ENHRY, CDR2 SYGVKD. Trimming took off 3 bases at V and 9 bases at J, with 15 bases between the two ends. The CDR3 sequence: CAISEGRGTPPQHF. In DNA form, the CDR3 reads TGTGCCATCAGTGAAGGTCGTGGGACCCCGCCCCAGCATTTT.

In this sample, this clonotype turned up a few times. The chain combines TRBV20-1 with TRBJ1-6, with 8 bases lining up with TRBD1. Germline CDR1 DFQATT, CDR2 SNEGSKA (reference sequence). The junction had 1 base not matched to a gene; V was cut back by 1 base and J by 2 bases. The CDR3 length is 15 residues. The CDR3 reads CSARGRGPYNSPLHF. The CDR3 region has the DNA TGCAGTGCTAGAGGCAGGGGGCCCTATAATTCACCCCTCCACTTT.

The chain combines TRBV12-3 or TRBV12-4 with TRBJ2-5; D unclear. This CDR3 has 12 amino acids. The ends were cut back, 6 bases at V and 4 bases at J, with 9 bases in the middle. CDR3 DNA: TGTGCCAGCAGGTTTTCAGCAGAGACCCAGTACTTC. This sequence encodes CASRFSAETQYF.

The chain uses TRBV7-3 and TRBJ2-2, with D possibly TRBD1 on 5 matching bases. The CDR3 length is 15 residues. CDR1 and CDR2 (germline): SGHTA, FQGTGA. The ends were cut back, 0 bases at V and 5 bases at J, with 10 bases in the middle. The CDR3: CASSLTAGLTGELFF. The CDR3, as DNA: TGTGCCAGCAGCTTAACCGCAGGGTTGACCGGGGAGCTGTTTTTT.

The chain uses TRBV20-1 and TRBJ2-1; the D call may be TRBD1 or TRBD2 (5 bases each). The CDR3 has 14 amino acids. Trimming cost V 6 bases and J 3 bases, with 15 bases left between them. Germline V gene data show CDR1 as DFQATT and CDR2 as SNEGSKA (reference sequence). CDR3 amino acids: CSAPPWGSYNEQFF. The CDR3 coding sequence is TGCAGTGCCCCGCCCTGGGGGAGCTACAATGAGCAGTTCTTC.

The CDR3 is CASSEGSKGNQPQHF. As DNA, the CDR3 is TGTGCCAGCAGTGAAGGCAGTAAGGGCAATCAGCCCCAGCATTTT. The rearrangement links TRBV6-1 to TRBJ1-5, with D hard to call. Germline loops: CDR1 MNHNS, CDR2 SASEGT. The CDR3 covers 15 residues. Trimming left V 1 base short and J 2 bases short, with 9 bases between.

This clonotype was observed many times. The chain has TRBV7-2 and TRBJ1-5, with D unclear. The CDR3 totals 13 residues. The germline V and J ends were trimmed by 2 bases and 2 bases, with 4 bases remaining between them. The V gene's germline CDR1 is SGHTA and CDR2 FQGNSA. In nucleotides, the CDR3 is TGTGCCAGCAGCTTACAGGGCAATCAGCCCCAGCATTTT. Protein sequence: CASSLQGNQPQHF.

In nucleotides, the CDR3 is TGTGCCAGCAGCAGGACTAGCGGGGGGGCAGATACGCAGTATTTT. As protein: CASSRTSGGADTQYF. The V gene is TRBV7-2, the J gene TRBJ2-3; 15 bases align to TRBD2. Trimming at V came to 5 bases and at J to 4 bases, leaving 1 base not matched to a gene. This CDR3 contains 15 residues. Germline lookup yields CDR1 SGHTA and CDR2 FQGNSA.

This clonotype was detected a few times. The chain couples TRBV20-1 to TRBJ2-3, with TRBD1 matching over 7 bases. Trimming removed 6 bases from V and 2 bases from J; junction bases left unmatched: 11. Germline V CDR1 and CDR2: DFQATT, SNEGSKA (reference sequence). The CDR3 is 15 amino acids. The CDR3 DNA is TGCAGTGCCCCTTCCCACAGGGGCGACACAGATACGCAGTATTTT. This translates into CSAPSHRGDTDTQYF.

This clonotype has only a few counts. This chain uses TRBV7-9 with TRBJ2-3; D is perhaps TRBD1 or TRBD2 (5 bases each). The CDR3 covers 13 residues. Trimming took off 0 bases at V and 7 bases at J, with 8 bases between the two ends. Germline CDR1 is SEHNR and CDR2 is FQNEAQ (reference sequence). CDR3 nucleotides: TGTGCCAGCAGCTTAGCGGGGACCTATACGCAGTATTTT. It is translated as CASSLAGTYTQYF. Full variable domain (remainder filled in from reference TRBV7-9 and TRBJ2-3): DTGVSQNPRHKITKRGQNVTFRCDPISEHNRLYWYRQTLGQGPEFLTYFQNEAQLEKSRLLSDRFSAERPKGSFSTLEIQRTEQGDSAMYLCASSLAGTYTQYFGPGTRLTVL.

This clonotype was observed a few times. The rearrangement uses TRBV10-3 and TRBJ2-7; 7 bases map to TRBD2. This CDR3 is built from 15 residues. V shed 4 bases, J shed 1 base, and the junction held 7 bases outside the gene matches. Germline values: CDR1 ENHRY, CDR2 SYGVKD. The chain's CDR3 is CAISGAGRGSYEQYF. DNA of the CDR3: TGTGCCATCAGTGGCGCGGGGAGGGGATCCTACGAGCAGTACTTC.